The T cell receptor beta chain described here comes from a study of vaccination effects on CD4 cells after COVID-19. The overall study: Three convalescent patients were sampled both early and late post-vaccination.

Viral peptide pool expansion of antigen-specific CD4+ T cells preceded sequencing in the ViraFEST assay. Investigators separated out CD4+ T cells once around 9 days of culture had passed. PCR-confirmed SARS-CoV-2 infection occurred in the person between March and December 2020. Each participant received a vaccine that was either BNT162b2 or mRNA-1273, given as two doses. For this clone: Its target is not known.

Study-level results: Convalescent patients' post-vaccine spike repertoire was mostly distinct vaccine-induced clones. There was marked clonal contraction among infection- and vaccine-induced clones late after vaccination.

This CDR3 has 18 residues. Per the germline V gene, CDR1 is SGHNT and CDR2 is YENEEA. J gave up 0 bases and V 3 bases, and 9 bases lay outside the gene matches. Assay: immunoSEQ multiplex PCR; the TCRdb copy retains only in-frame clones and omits some. This sample has over 10,000 clones; roughly 66% occur once, and the top ten carry approximately 35%. This chain joins TRBV11-3 and TRBJ2-5; 11 bases map to TRBD2. This TCR was sampled from a human donor who had a prior SARS-CoV-2 infection. The sample here was CD4+ T cells from PBMCs cultured with HCoV-NL63 spike peptides, taken after COVID-19 vaccination. For the CDR3, the DNA is TGTGCCAGCAGCTTGGGGGACCTAGCGGGGGGACACCAAGAGACCCAGTACTTC. Translation: CASSLGDLAGGHQETQYF.